The 5 T cell receptor beta chains listed next were all sequenced from one sample in a study of shared clonotypes between healthy human individuals. TCRdb's table, derived via immunoSEQ multiplex PCR, lists solely in-frame clones and lacks some. The repertoire includes approximately 2,000,000 clones, around 93% of them detected once, and 0.37% sits in the top ten. Sequenced: naive CD4+ T cells from PBMCs. The subset: CD45RA+ positively selected. Source of these receptors: a man aged 18 to 29 in good health. Some clones in this sample may be carry-over from other donors' samples.

As to this clone: This CDR3 is also generated by other DNA sequences in the sample. The genes are TRBV5-1 and TRBJ1-5, with 8 bases aligning to TRBD1. The V and J ends lost 3 bases and 2 bases, in that order; junction bases with no gene match: 1. CDR3 length: 14 residues. The V gene's germline CDR1 is SGHRS and CDR2 YFSETQ. CDR3 nucleotide sequence: TGCGCCAGCAGCTCACAGGGGGGCAATCAGCCCCAGCATTTT. It encodes CASSSQGGNQPQHF.

A word on this clone: The sample holds other DNA sequences that translate to the same CDR3. The gene calls are TRBV29-1 and TRBJ2-7; possible D gene TRBD1, 5 bases. CDR3 length: 12 amino acids. Per germline, CDR1 SQVTM and CDR2 ANQGSEA. Trimming took 4 bases from V and 1 from J, leaving 8 bases between them. The DNA of the CDR3 is TGCAGCGTTGCCCAGGGATCCTACGAGCAGTACTTC. Protein product: CSVAQGSYEQYF.

The V gene is TRBV9, the J gene TRBJ1-3; D not certain. Germline V gene data show CDR1 as SGDLS and CDR2 as YYNGEE. The CDR3 runs to 14 residues. Deletions cut 2 bases from V and 2 bases from J, with 8 bases between. CDR3 sequence (DNA): TGTGCCAGCAGCGTTCGCGTTACTGGAAACACCATATATTTT. It codes for CASSVRVTGNTIYF. Variable domain in full (rest from reference TRBV9 and TRBJ1-3): DSGVTQTPKHLITATGQRVTLRCSPRSGDLSVYWYQQSLDQGLQFLIQYYNGEERAKGNILERFSAQQFPDLHSELNLSSLELGDSALYFCASSVRVTGNTIYFGEGSWLTVV.

The chain links TRBV7-9 to TRBJ2-1; possible D gene TRBD2, 5 bases. Trimming shortened V by 5 bases and J by 0 bases, and 17 bases separated the two germline ends. Germline-derived CDR1 and CDR2 are SEHNR and FQNEAQ (reference sequence). The CDR3 has 17 amino acids. The CDR3 reads CASSQGPSGGSYNEQFF. The CDR3 DNA follows: TGTGCCAGCAGCCAAGGACCAAGCGGTGGCTCCTACAATGAGCAGTTCTTC.

Only one count was recorded for this clone. The chain combines TRBV7-5 with TRBJ2-6; TRBD2 is the table's D call, not checked against the DNA. TRBV7-5 is a listed pseudogene. The CDR3 consists of 17 residues. The CDR3 DNA sequence: TGTGTCAGAAGCTCACGAACGAAAGAGGCTGGGGCCAACGTCCTGACTTTC. Translating it yields CVRSSRTKEAGANVLTF.